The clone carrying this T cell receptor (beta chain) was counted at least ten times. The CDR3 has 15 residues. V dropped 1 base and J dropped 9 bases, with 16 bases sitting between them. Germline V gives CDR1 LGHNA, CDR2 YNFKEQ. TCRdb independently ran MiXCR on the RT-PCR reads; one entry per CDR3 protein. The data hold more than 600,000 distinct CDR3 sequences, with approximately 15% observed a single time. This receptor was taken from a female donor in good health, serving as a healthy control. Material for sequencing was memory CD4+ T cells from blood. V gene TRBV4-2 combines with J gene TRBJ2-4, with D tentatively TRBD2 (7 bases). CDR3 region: CASSQVTGGPGIQYF. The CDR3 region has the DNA TGTGCCAGCAGCCAAGTCACCGGGGGGCCAGGCATTCAGTACTTC.